One sample yielded the 31 T cell receptor beta chains listed below, sequenced in a study of CD8+ T cells in alopecia areata. The sequencing template was cDNA reverse transcribed from extracted RNA. Using immunoSEQ multiplex PCR, the repertoire was profiled, and TCRdb retains in-frame clones only, with some absent. Of some 100,000 clones in the sample, roughly two fifths are singletons; the top ten hold 3% to 3.5%. Sequenced: CD4+ T cells sorted from blood. The receptors here all came from a human donor with alopecia areata.

The chain recombines TRBV29-1 with TRBJ2-7, with no clear D. Per germline, CDR1 SQVTM and CDR2 ANQGSEA. CDR3 length equals 12 residues. V was pared by 5 bases and J by 2 bases, with 10 bases between. CDR3 DNA sequence: TGCAGCGTTATCGCAGGAACCTACGAGCAGTACTTC. Translated, it gives CSVIAGTYEQYF.

The table lists this clone with many counts. V and J are TRBV10-3 and TRBJ1-1; tentative D call: TRBD1 (6 bases). CDR1 and CDR2 (germline): ENHRY, SYGVKD. The CDR3 spans 14 residues. Trimming left V 4 bases short and J 2 bases short, with 11 bases between. The CDR3 sequence: CAISVGGGNTEAFF. The CDR3 DNA sequence: TGTGCCATCAGTGTAGGGGGAGGAAACACTGAAGCTTTCTTT.

In its sample, this clone was seen once. The chain joins TRBV29-1 to TRBJ2-7; D is perhaps TRBD1 (6 bases). CDR3 length: 14 amino acids. V lost 8 bases to trimming and J lost 6 bases, with 23 bases between them. The germline gives CDR1 SQVTM, CDR2 ANQGSEA. In DNA form, the CDR3 reads TGCAGCTTCACCTCCCCGGGACATGGAGCCGAGCAGTACTTC. Protein sequence: CSFTSPGHGAEQYF.

This sequence joins TRBV19 and TRBJ2-7; 7 bases fit TRBD1. V trimming: 3 bases; J trimming: 2 bases; junction bases outside the gene matches: 4. The CDR3 has 14 residues. The germline CDR1 and CDR2 sequences are LNHDA and SQIVND (reference sequence). The CDR3 DNA follows: TGTGCCAGTAGTATTCCGGGACAGACCTACGAGCAGTACTTC. It codes for CASSIPGQTYEQYF.

This sequence joins TRBV27 and TRBJ2-6; D is uncertain. Trimming left V 4 bases short and J 0 bases short, with 10 bases between. The CDR3 spans 16 residues. Germline V gene data show CDR1 as MNHEY and CDR2 as SMNVEV (reference sequence). The CDR3 nucleotides read TGTGCCAGCAGTTCCCTACACAGCTCTGGGGCCAACGTCCTGACTTTC. It is translated as CASSSLHSSGANVLTF.

This clone was detected only a few times. V and J are TRBV4-2 and TRBJ2-5, with D possibly being TRBD2 (5 bases). The CDR3 runs to 16 residues. Germline CDR1 is LGHNA and CDR2 is YNFKEQ. Trimming cost V 0 bases and J 1 base, with 12 bases left between them. CDR3 protein: CASSQELTTPQETQYF. The CDR3 DNA reads as TGTGCCAGCAGCCAAGAGTTGACTACACCCCAAGAGACCCAGTACTTC.

The CDR3 sequence: CASISLRGTSGTDTQYF. The DNA for the CDR3 is TGTGCCAGCATCAGCCTGAGGGGGACTAGCGGCACAGATACGCAGTATTTT. V and J are TRBV2 and TRBJ2-3, with 10 bases that match TRBD2. The junction had 11 bases not matched to a gene; V was cut back by 7 bases and J by 1 base. Germline values: CDR1 SNHLY, CDR2 FYNNEI. The CDR3 spans 17 residues.

This sequence joins TRBV7-9 and TRBJ2-7; TRBD1 matches 7 bases. Trimming at V came to 6 bases and at J to 2 bases, leaving 7 bases not matched to a gene. Germline assignment: CDR1 SEHNR and CDR2 FQNEAQ (reference sequence). The CDR3 totals 14 residues. The CDR3 DNA is TGTGCCAGCAGTCCAGGGGGACGCGCCTACGAGCAGTACTTC. Protein sequence: CASSPGGRAYEQYF.

This clone occurred once. This rearrangement joins TRBV5-1 to TRBJ2-1; 7 nucleotides align to TRBD2. Losses at the gene ends were 0 bases for V and 3 bases for J; bases not matched to a gene: 3. This CDR3 has 15 residues. CDR1 is SGHRS, CDR2 YFSETQ, per germline. The CDR3 is CASSLGGRVYNEQFF. CDR3 sequence (DNA): TGCGCCAGCAGCTTGGGCGGGAGAGTCTACAATGAGCAGTTCTTC.

This clone is medium-sized. The chain recombines TRBV4-2 with TRBJ1-5; D is undetermined. CDR3 length: 14 residues. The germline V and J ends were trimmed by 0 bases and 7 bases, with 10 bases remaining between them. The germline V gene has CDR1 LGHNA and CDR2 YNFKEQ. The CDR3 sequence is CASSQDQSRQPQHF. For the CDR3, the DNA is TGTGCCAGCAGCCAAGATCAATCCCGGCAGCCCCAGCATTTT.

This clone showed up just a few times. V is TRBV5-1 and J is TRBJ2-7; D is ambiguous. CDR3 size: 15 residues. Per germline, CDR1 SGHRS and CDR2 YFSETQ. V lost 1 base and J 0 bases, leaving 11 bases between the germline ends. The CDR3 sequence: CASSLTGLSSYEQYF. The CDR3 region has the DNA TGCGCCAGCAGCTTGACGGGCCTATCCTCCTACGAGCAGTACTTC.

The V gene is TRBV29-1, the J gene TRBJ2-1; 9 bases match TRBD2. Losses at the gene ends were 3 bases for V and 7 bases for J; bases not matched to a gene: 7. CDR3 length: 14 residues. Germline lookup yields CDR1 SQVTM and CDR2 ANQGSEA. CDR3 amino acids: CSVDSGGRVNEQFF. The CDR3 DNA follows: TGCAGCGTTGATTCCGGCGGGAGGGTAAATGAGCAGTTCTTC.

The rearrangement uses TRBV11-3 and TRBJ1-5; D is possibly TRBD1 (5 bases). Trimming pared 2 bases from V and 4 bases from J, leaving 6 bases between. Looked up from germline, CDR1 is SGHNT and CDR2 is YENEEA. The CDR3 runs 13 residues. CDR3 sequence reads: CASSLQGNQPQHF. The DNA of the CDR3 is TGTGCCAGCAGCTTACAGGGAAATCAGCCCCAGCATTTT.

This clone occurred a few times. The chain combines TRBV7-9 with TRBJ2-1; D not resolved. The V end lost 0 bases, the J end lost 13 bases, and 13 bases lay between the germline ends. The CDR3 loop spans 13 amino acids. Germline V gene sequence: CDR1 SEHNR, CDR2 FQNEAQ (reference sequence). The CDR3 here is CASSLASASFQFF. The DNA for the CDR3 is TGTGCCAGCAGCTTAGCGTCGGCCAGTTTTCAGTTCTTC.

This clone occurred a few times. This chain uses TRBV5-1 with TRBJ2-1; the match to TRBD1 covers 12 bases. The CDR3 covers 17 residues. The trim removed 4 bases at V and 6 bases at J, leaving 11 bases unmatched. Germline assignment: CDR1 SGHRS and CDR2 YFSETQ. The CDR3 protein is CASSTYPGQGALNEQFF. As DNA, the CDR3 is TGCGCCAGCAGCACCTACCCGGGACAGGGGGCTCTCAATGAGCAGTTCTTC. The complete variable domain, with remaining parts taken from reference TRBV5-1 and TRBJ2-1, reads KAGVTQTPRYLIKTRGQQVTLSCSPISGHRSVSWYQQTPGQGLQFLFEYFSETQRNKGNFPGRFSGRQFSNSRSEMNVSTLELGDSALYLCASSTYPGQGALNEQFFGPGTRLTVL.

This clone was detected only a few times. J is TRBJ2-4 and V is TRBV4-3; D is unresolved. CDR3 length: 13 residues. In germline, CDR1 is LGHNA, CDR2 YSLEER. The V and J ends lost 0 bases and 6 bases respectively, with 6 bases between them. The CDR3: CASSQEPRNIQYF. CDR3 sequence (DNA): TGCGCCAGCAGCCAAGAACCCAGAAACATTCAGTACTTC.

The chain has TRBV5-1 and TRBJ1-2; D gene ambiguous. Trimming took 5 bases from V and 7 from J, leaving 9 bases between them. The CDR3 extends over 11 amino acids. The germline gives CDR1 SGHRS, CDR2 YFSETQ. In nucleotides, the CDR3 is TGCGCCAGCAGGGACGGGGTTGGCTACACCTTC. This encodes CASRDGVGYTF.

This clone has a handful of counts. V is TRBV7-2 and J is TRBJ2-4; unclear D gene. V was cut by 0 bases and J by 0 bases, with 9 bases left in between. The CDR3 spans 16 residues. Germline V gene lookup returns CDR1 SGHTA and CDR2 FQGNSA. In DNA form, the CDR3 reads TGTGCCAGCAGCTTAGCGGTTGGGCAAGCCAAAAACATTCAGTACTTC. Translating gives CASSLAVGQAKNIQYF.

The chain joins TRBV30 to TRBJ1-1, with no clear D. This CDR3 comprises 13 residues. Germline lookup yields CDR1 GTSNPN and CDR2 SVGIG (reference sequence). Trimming left V 3 bases short and J 1 base short, with 9 bases between. The CDR3 region has the DNA TGTGCCTGGAGCAAGGTCGGGAACACTGAAGCTTTCTTT. It translates to CAWSKVGNTEAFF. Looking up the rest from reference TRBV30 and TRBJ1-1 gives the full variable domain: SQTIHQWPATLVQPVGSPLSLECTVEGTSNPNLYWYRQAAGRGLQLLFYSVGIGQISSEVPQNLSASRPQDRQFILSSKKLLLSDSGFYLCAWSKVGNTEAFFGQGTRLTVV.

This clone occurred a few times. This chain uses TRBV5-1 with TRBJ2-7; D might be TRBD2 (5 bases). The CDR3 covers 12 residues. V lost 2 bases to trimming and J lost 7 bases, with 10 bases between them. Per the germline V gene, CDR1 is SGHRS and CDR2 is YFSETQ. CDR3 DNA: TGCGCCAGCAGCTTAAAAGCGGAGGAGCAGTACTTC. Amino acid sequence: CASSLKAEEQYF.

This clone was picked up a small number of times. The chain couples TRBV7-9 to TRBJ1-5; D is perhaps TRBD1 (6 bases). Germline loops: CDR1 SEHNR, CDR2 FQNEAQ (reference sequence). With 4 bases removed from V and 5 bases from J, the gap between germline ends came to 9 bases. This CDR3 region has 13 residues. CDR3 region: CASSSGVDQPQHF. As DNA, the CDR3 is TGTGCCAGCAGCTCAGGGGTGGATCAGCCCCAGCATTTT.

The rearrangement uses TRBV2 and TRBJ2-3; no firm D call. V was clipped by 8 bases and J by 0 bases, with 15 bases between them. Germline V lookup: CDR1 SNHLY, CDR2 FYNNEI. The CDR3 sequence is 15 residues long. CDR3 amino acids: CASQALGDSTDTQYF. CDR3 in DNA: TGTGCCAGCCAGGCCCTAGGAGATAGCACAGATACGCAGTATTTT. Full variable domain (rest looked up from reference TRBV2 and TRBJ2-3): EPEVTQTPSHQVTQMGQEVILRCVPISNHLYFYWYRQILGQKVEFLVSFYNNEISEKSEIFDDQFSVERPDGSNFTLKIRSTKLEDSAMYFCASQALGDSTDTQYFGPGTRLTVL.

The CDR3 loop reads CASSSPGLGELFF. CDR3 sequence (DNA): TGTGCCAGCAGCTCCCCGGGGCTGGGGGAGCTGTTTTTT. The J gene is TRBJ2-2, the V gene TRBV7-2, with D perhaps TRBD1 or TRBD2 (5 bases each). The germline gives CDR1 SGHTA, CDR2 FQGNSA. This CDR3 contains 13 residues. V was pared by 4 bases and J by 8 bases, with 11 bases between.

The V and J genes are TRBV29-1 and TRBJ1-3, with D uncertain. Trimming took off 4 bases at V and 0 bases at J, with 7 bases between the two ends. The V gene's germline CDR1 is SQVTM and CDR2 ANQGSEA. This CDR3 spans 13 amino acids. As DNA, the CDR3 is TGCAGCGTTGGTACGGACTCTGGAAACACCATATATTTT. Translated, it gives CSVGTDSGNTIYF.

This clone was counted between two and nine times. The genes are TRBV7-9 and TRBJ1-1; D may be TRBD1 (5 bases). V gave up 5 bases and J gave up 5 bases, with 15 bases separating them. Germline V CDR1 and CDR2: SEHNR, FQNEAQ (reference sequence). This CDR3 contains 14 residues. The CDR3 nucleotides read TGTGCCAGCAGCCTAGGACACGGAGGGACTGAAGCTTTCTTT. It encodes CASSLGHGGTEAFF.

The rearrangement joins TRBV30 to TRBJ2-1; 8 bases agree with TRBD2. The CDR3 is made up of 14 amino acids. The V segment lost 4 bases and the J segment 3 bases; nucleotides outside the gene matches: 5. The germline gives CDR1 GTSNPN, CDR2 SVGIG (reference sequence). Here the CDR3 DNA reads TGTGCCTGGACGAGCGGGAGCCTCTACAATGAGCAGTTCTTC. Encoded protein: CAWTSGSLYNEQFF.

Here the CDR3 reads CASSQDKSHGTSGINEQFF. CDR3 coding DNA: TGCGCCAGCAGCCAAGATAAGTCCCATGGGACTAGCGGGATCAATGAGCAGTTCTTC. The rearrangement joins TRBV4-3 to TRBJ2-1; 13 bases are shared with TRBD2. Germline CDR1 reads LGHNA; CDR2 reads YSLEER. This CDR3 spans 19 amino acids. V gave up 0 bases and J gave up 6 bases; unmatched junction bases: 11.

The rearrangement links TRBV5-1 to TRBJ2-2; D remains unclear. Trimming stripped 7 bases from V and 4 bases from J, with 11 bases between. This CDR3 is built from 13 residues. Germline V lookup: CDR1 SGHRS, CDR2 YFSETQ. The CDR3 DNA follows: TGCGCCAGCGGGCTACAGAGCACCGGGGAGCTGTTTTTT. Translated: CASGLQSTGELFF. Full variable domain (remainder filled in from reference TRBV5-1 and TRBJ2-2): KAGVTQTPRYLIKTRGQQVTLSCSPISGHRSVSWYQQTPGQGLQFLFEYFSETQRNKGNFPGRFSGRQFSNSRSEMNVSTLELGDSALYLCASGLQSTGELFFGEGSRLTVL.

The chain joins TRBV11-3 to TRBJ1-6, with D perhaps matching TRBD1 (6 bases). CDR3 length equals 15 residues. Trimming removed 0 bases from V and 8 bases from J, with 11 bases in between. CDR1 is SGHNT, CDR2 YENEEA, per germline. CDR3 loop: CASSLEQGKYSPLHF. CDR3 DNA sequence: TGTGCCAGCAGCTTAGAACAGGGAAAATATTCACCCCTCCACTTT.

The rearrangement links TRBV25-1 to TRBJ2-4; no firm D call. CDR1 MGHDK and CDR2 SYGVNS come from the germline V gene. V shed 1 base and J shed 3 bases, with 7 bases lying between them. The CDR3 sequence is 14 residues long. The CDR3 nucleotides are TGTGCCAGCAGTGAATTCGGCGGCAAAAACATTCAGTACTTC. This sequence encodes CASSEFGGKNIQYF.

This clone was detected a few times. This chain uses TRBV28 with TRBJ2-3; D remains ambiguous. The CDR3 extends over 13 amino acids. Germline V gene lookup returns CDR1 MDHEN and CDR2 SYDVKM. The ends were cut back, 4 bases at V and 1 base at J, with 6 bases in the middle. CDR3 sequence (DNA): TGTGCCAGCAGTTCACCGGGCACAGATACGCAGTATTTT. It codes for CASSSPGTDTQYF.